This passage covers 6 T cell receptor beta chains from one sample sequenced in a study of cytomegalovirus exposure and HLA in healthy donors. PCR employed 60 Vbeta and 13 Jbeta primers. Clones were sequenced by immunoSEQ multiplex PCR, and TCRdb holds only the in-frame ones, with some missing. The sample comprises roughly 130,000 clones, about 66% of which are singletons, and over 1.5% rests with the top ten. The sequencing sample was made of PBMCs. The receptors here all came from a man younger than 40 in good health and CMV-seropositive.

The rearrangement joins TRBV2 to TRBJ2-5; the D is unclear. Germline assignment: CDR1 SNHLY and CDR2 FYNNEI. CDR3 length equals 12 residues. Trimming cost V 7 bases and J 3 bases, with 9 bases left between them. The CDR3 sequence: CASTGFEETQYF. CDR3 bases: TGTGCCAGCACGGGTTTCGAAGAGACCCAGTACTTC.

V and J are TRBV2 and TRBJ2-2, with 8 bases matching TRBD2. The CDR3 has 16 amino acids. In germline, CDR1 is SNHLY, CDR2 FYNNEI. Trimming at V came to 1 base and at J to 5 bases, leaving 6 bases not matched to a gene. CDR3 loop: CASSEEVGRVTGELFF. In DNA, the CDR3 is TGTGCCAGCAGTGAAGAGGTCGGGAGGGTAACCGGGGAGCTGTTTTTT.

This sequence joins TRBV12-2 and TRBJ1-1; the D call of TRBD1 is as the table states it, not checked on the DNA. TRBV12-2 represents a pseudogene. The CDR3 has 17 amino acids. The CDR3 DNA reads TGTGCAAGTCGCTTATCCGGGACAGGGGGTGTTTGGACTGAAGCTTTCTTT. Translating it yields CASRLSGTGGVWTEAFF.

This chain connects TRBV15 to TRBJ1-1; possible D gene TRBD1, 5 bases. Germline values: CDR1 LNHNV, CDR2 YYDKDF (reference sequence). CDR3 size: 15 residues. V was clipped by 0 bases and J by 3 bases, with 11 bases between them. Here the CDR3 reads CATSRDRGTDTEAFF. The CDR3 nucleotides are TGTGCCACCAGCAGAGATAGGGGTACCGACACTGAAGCTTTCTTT. Drawing the rest from reference TRBV15 and TRBJ1-1, the complete variable domain is DAMVIQNPRYQVTQFGKPVTLSCSQTLNHNVMYWYQQKSSQAPKLLFHYYDKDFNNEADTPDNFQSRRPNTSFCFLDIRSPGLGDTAMYLCATSRDRGTDTEAFFGQGTRLTVV.

This clone has a handful of counts. This chain connects TRBV11-1 to TRBJ1-5, with D perhaps matching TRBD1 (5 bases). V lost 2 bases, J lost 5 bases, and 10 bases lay in between. Germline loops: CDR1 SGHAT, CDR2 FQDESV (reference sequence). The CDR3 consists of 14 residues. The DNA of the CDR3 is TGTGCCAGCAGCTTAAGGCAGGGTGATCAGCCCCAGCATTTT. The encoded protein is CASSLRQGDQPQHF.

This chain uses TRBV5-1 with TRBJ2-7; D possibly corresponds to TRBD1 (5 bases). The CDR3 consists of 17 residues. V was pared by 1 base and J by 3 bases, with 20 bases between. Germline values: CDR1 SGHRS, CDR2 YFSETQ. Written as DNA, the CDR3 is TGCGCCAGCAGCTTGAGCGACAGCGACATGGGGTACTACGAGCAGTACTTC. Encoded protein: CASSLSDSDMGYYEQYF.